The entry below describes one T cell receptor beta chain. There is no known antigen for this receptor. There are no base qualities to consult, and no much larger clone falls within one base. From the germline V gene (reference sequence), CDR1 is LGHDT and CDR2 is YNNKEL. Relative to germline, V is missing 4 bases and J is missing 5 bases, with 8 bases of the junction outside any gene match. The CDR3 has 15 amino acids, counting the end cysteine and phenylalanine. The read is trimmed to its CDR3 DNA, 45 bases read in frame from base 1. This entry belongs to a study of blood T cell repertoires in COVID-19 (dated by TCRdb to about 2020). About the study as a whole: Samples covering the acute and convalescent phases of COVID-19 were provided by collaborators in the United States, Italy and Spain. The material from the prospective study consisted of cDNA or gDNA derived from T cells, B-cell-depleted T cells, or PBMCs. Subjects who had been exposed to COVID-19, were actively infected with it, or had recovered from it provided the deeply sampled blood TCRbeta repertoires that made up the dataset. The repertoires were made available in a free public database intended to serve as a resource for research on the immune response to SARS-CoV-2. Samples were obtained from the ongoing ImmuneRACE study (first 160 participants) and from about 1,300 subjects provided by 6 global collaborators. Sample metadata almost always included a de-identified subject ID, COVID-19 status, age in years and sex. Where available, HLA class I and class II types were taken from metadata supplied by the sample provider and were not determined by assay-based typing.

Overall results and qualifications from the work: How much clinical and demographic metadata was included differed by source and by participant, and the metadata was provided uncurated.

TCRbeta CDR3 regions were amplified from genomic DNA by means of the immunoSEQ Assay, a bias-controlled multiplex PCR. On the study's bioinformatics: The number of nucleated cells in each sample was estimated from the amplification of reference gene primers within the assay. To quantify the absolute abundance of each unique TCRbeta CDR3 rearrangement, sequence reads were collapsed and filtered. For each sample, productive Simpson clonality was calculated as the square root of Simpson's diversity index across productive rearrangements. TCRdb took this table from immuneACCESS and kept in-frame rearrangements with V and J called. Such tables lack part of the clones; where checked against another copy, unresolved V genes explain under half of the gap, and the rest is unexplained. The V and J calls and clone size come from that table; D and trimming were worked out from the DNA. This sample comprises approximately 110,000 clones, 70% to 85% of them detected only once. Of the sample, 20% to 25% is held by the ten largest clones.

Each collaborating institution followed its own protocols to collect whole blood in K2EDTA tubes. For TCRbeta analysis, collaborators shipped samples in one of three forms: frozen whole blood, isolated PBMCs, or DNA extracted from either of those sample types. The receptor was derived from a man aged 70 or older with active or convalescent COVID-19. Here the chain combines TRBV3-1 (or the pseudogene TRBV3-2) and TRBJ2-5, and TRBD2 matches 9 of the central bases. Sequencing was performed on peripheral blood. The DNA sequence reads TGTGCCAGCAGCCTAACAGCGGGGGGCGGGGAGACCCAGTACTTC. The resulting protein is CASSLTAGGGETQYF.